The clone carrying this TCR beta chain appeared a single time. Its cognate antigen is unknown. These data originate in a study of CD8+ T cells in alopecia areata. V lost 0 bases, J lost 4 bases, and 10 bases lay in between. CDR3 size: 15 residues. Germline CDR1 reads LNHNV; CDR2 reads YYDKDF (reference sequence). Points from the study as a whole: More clonal than normal scalp was lesional scalp, particularly alopecia totalis/universalis.

Following RNA extraction, reverse transcription yielded cDNA that acted as the sequencing template. Sequencing was performed with immunoSEQ multiplex PCR; in TCRdb, only in-frame clones are kept and a portion is missing. The sample lists roughly 97,000 clones, about 40% seen once, with about 1.5% in the top ten. This receptor was taken from a human donor with alopecia areata. The chain employs TRBV15 and TRBJ1-5; no reliable D call. Sequenced sample: CD4+ T cells sorted from blood. This CDR3 reads CATSRDLKGNQPQHF. Here the CDR3 DNA reads TGTGCCACCAGCAGAGATCTCAAAGGGAATCAGCCCCAGCATTTT.